This T cell receptor (beta chain) was identified in a study of T cell responses to AZD1222 COVID-19 vaccine. Points from the study as a whole: Along spike, vaccine-associated CD4 TCRs were found throughout, with dominance at 160-218 and 743-854. Elevations in Spike-specific TCR breadth and depth followed administration of two AZD1222 doses. Repertoires in all cases were sampled only once the peak T cell response had passed. Clonal diversity may have been underestimated, and the donors were mostly white British, with more females than males.

Some clones are missing from TCRdb's copy, which holds only in-frame ones; the method was immunoSEQ multiplex PCR. The sample lists approximately 120,000 clones, about 87% seen once, with around 4% in the top ten. Germline CDR1 LGHNA, CDR2 YSLEER. V lost 0 bases and J 5 bases, leaving 17 bases between the germline ends. The CDR3 extends over 17 amino acids. A word on this clone: Antigen unknown.

This TCR was sampled from an adult who received the AZD1222 COVID-19 vaccine. The input for sequencing was peripheral blood, taken 28 days after the second AZD1222 dose. The V gene is TRBV4-3, the J gene TRBJ2-1; tentatively, D is TRBD2 (6 bases). The CDR3 DNA is TGCGCCAGCAGCCAAGATGTCAGTAGCGGAGGGAACAATGAGCAGTTCTTC. Its translation: CASSQDVSSGGNNEQFF.